Presented here are 30 T cell receptor beta chains from one specimen sequenced in a study of T cell changes during pregnancy in multiple sclerosis (dated by TCRdb to between 2019 and 2020). The library came from the immunoSEQ multiplex PCR assay. TCRdb took this table from immuneACCESS and kept in-frame rearrangements with V and J called. Such tables lack part of the clones; where checked against another copy, unresolved V genes explain under half of the gap, and the rest is unexplained. For this sample the table gives 84,000 or so clones, of which about 95% were detected only once. The ten largest clones represent over 2% of the sample. Sequencing used peripheral blood, obtained in the third trimester of pregnancy. The receptors derive from a female donor with multiple sclerosis, enrolled in a pregnancy study.

This chain uses TRBV9 with TRBJ2-3; D unresolved. The V and J ends lost 0 bases and 6 bases respectively, with 11 bases between them. From germline, CDR1 is SGDLS and CDR2 YYNGEE. CDR3 length: 14 residues. The DNA of the CDR3 is TGTGCCAGCAGCGTAGATGATAGCCCGGATACGCAGTATTTT. This encodes CASSVDDSPDTQYF.

The table lists this clone with a few counts. The rearrangement links TRBV4-1 to TRBJ1-6; no definite D call. Germline assignment: CDR1 MGHRA and CDR2 YSYEKL. V lost 6 bases, J lost 5 bases, and 14 bases lay in between. The CDR3 runs 15 residues. CDR3 in DNA: TGCGCCAGCAGAGCTACGTTCCGAGATAATTCACCCCTCCACTTT. Protein product: CASRATFRDNSPLHF.

This clone was counted once. CDR3 amino acids: CASSLKPEGQGKGNTIYF. For the CDR3, the DNA is TGCGCCAGCAGTCTAAAACCCGAGGGACAGGGGAAAGGAAACACCATATATTTT. This chain links TRBV23-1 with TRBJ1-3; 10 bases are a match to TRBD1. TRBV23-1 is recorded as an ORF, its role being uncertain. Germline trimming cut 4 bases from V and 4 bases from J; bases unmatched to any gene: 13. This CDR3 comprises 18 residues.

The rearrangement links TRBV6-4 to TRBJ2-1, with a tentative D call TRBD2 (6 bases). V was trimmed by 5 bases and J by 6 bases, leaving 14 bases between them. This CDR3 contains 14 residues. Germline assignment: CDR1 MRHNA and CDR2 SNTAGT. The CDR3 loop is CASSPTTSSNEQFF. The CDR3 DNA reads as TGTGCCAGCAGTCCCACGACTAGTTCCAATGAGCAGTTCTTC.

The chain links TRBV11-2 to TRBJ2-5; 8 nucleotides line up with TRBD1. After removal of 1 base from V and 4 bases from J, the junction contained 2 bases not matched to a gene. This CDR3 region has 14 residues. Germline CDR1 SGHAT, CDR2 FQNNGV. The CDR3: CASSLAQGAETQYF. CDR3 DNA: TGTGCCAGCAGCTTAGCTCAGGGGGCAGAGACCCAGTACTTC.

The V gene is TRBV27, the J gene TRBJ2-7, with a weak D call TRBD1 (5 bases). Looked up from germline, CDR1 is MNHEY and CDR2 is SMNVEV (reference sequence). This CDR3 has 12 residues. Trimming took 7 bases from V and 5 from J, leaving 12 bases between them. The CDR3 is CASIAGLHEQYF. CDR3 nucleotide sequence: TGTGCCAGCATCGCAGGGTTGCACGAGCAGTACTTC.

V gene TRBV6-6 combines with J gene TRBJ1-6; 7 bases align to TRBD1. With 5 bases clipped from V and 7 bases from J, the junction kept 11 bases outside the gene matches. Germline loops: CDR1 MNHNY, CDR2 SVGAGI (reference sequence). The CDR3 totals 16 residues. The CDR3 protein is CASSRGQEVENSPLHF. The CDR3 region has the DNA TGTGCCAGCAGTCGCGGACAGGAGGTCGAAAATTCACCCCTCCACTTT.

The V gene is TRBV15, the J gene TRBJ2-2; TRBD2 agrees at 8 bases. The CDR3 runs 13 residues. Losses at the gene ends were 9 bases for V and 4 bases for J; bases not matched to a gene: 4. CDR1 and CDR2 from the germline V gene are LNHNV and YYDKDF (reference sequence). The chain's CDR3 is CATRTSPTGELFF. The CDR3 DNA reads TGTGCCACAAGGACTAGCCCCACCGGGGAGCTGTTTTTT.

V and J are TRBV18 and TRBJ1-3; 7 bases are shared with TRBD1. J gave up 4 bases and V 2 bases, and 11 bases lay outside the gene matches. CDR3 length: 17 residues. In germline, CDR1 is KGHSH, CDR2 LQKENI. The CDR3 DNA is TGTGCCAGCTCACCAACAGGCTCCGGGACAGTAGGAAACACCATATATTTT. Its protein is CASSPTGSGTVGNTIYF.

The V and J genes are TRBV4-1 and TRBJ2-2; D is perhaps TRBD2 (6 bases). The length of the CDR3 is 14 residues. CDR1 and CDR2 from the germline V gene are MGHRA and YSYEKL. V was cut by 0 bases and J by 5 bases, with 7 bases left in between. The CDR3 DNA follows: TGCGCCAGCAGCCAAGATCGGGGGACCGGGGAGCTGTTTTTT. Its translation is CASSQDRGTGELFF.

The chain has TRBV5-6 and TRBJ2-7; 11 bases align to TRBD2. The germline CDR1 and CDR2 sequences are SGHDT and YYEEEE. The CDR3 runs 15 residues. Germline trimming cut 4 bases from V and 0 bases from J; bases unmatched to any gene: 3. The CDR3 is CASSTGTSGSYEQYF. In nucleotides, the CDR3 is TGTGCCAGCAGCACCGGGACTAGCGGCTCCTACGAGCAGTACTTC.

A single count supports this clone. The chain joins TRBV7-2 to TRBJ1-3; 7 bases align to TRBD1. Germline CDR1 SGHTA, CDR2 FQGNSA. CDR3 length equals 16 residues. V dropped 5 bases and J dropped 0; count of bases not matched to a gene: 7. As DNA, the CDR3 is TGTGCCAGCAGCCCGCGGGGACAGTACTCTGGAAACACCATATATTTT. Translated: CASSPRGQYSGNTIYF.

The rearrangement joins TRBV5-6 to TRBJ2-7, with no clear D. The CDR3 is 14 amino acids. V was shortened by 0 bases and J by 3 bases, with 10 bases between the two germline ends. Germline assignment: CDR1 SGHDT and CDR2 YYEEEE. CDR3 amino acids: CASSLANSYYEQYF. Written as DNA, the CDR3 is TGTGCCAGCAGCTTGGCCAACAGTTACTACGAGCAGTACTTC.

The CDR3 loop reads CASRTAQYF. In DNA form, the CDR3 reads TGTGCAAGTCGGACAGCACAGTACTTC. The gene calls are TRBV12-2 and TRBJ2-7; TRBD1 is the table's D call, not checked against the DNA. TRBV12-2 is reported as a pseudogene. This CDR3 is built from 9 residues.

The chain is built from TRBV27 and TRBJ2-7; 7 positions match TRBD2. Trimming removed 6 bases from V and 2 bases from J; junction bases left unmatched: 10. CDR1 MNHEY and CDR2 SMNVEV come from the germline V gene (reference sequence). The CDR3 is 15 amino acids. CDR3 in amino acids: CASSLVGGGPYEQYF. The CDR3 DNA is TGTGCCAGCAGCCTCGTTGGCGGGGGACCCTACGAGCAGTACTTC.

To note about this clone: The junction shows a germline mismatch at one end, possibly a read error. The rearrangement joins TRBV7-7 to TRBJ2-5; D unclear. This CDR3 has 14 amino acids. Germline V CDR1 and CDR2: SSHAT, FNYEAQ (reference sequence). CDR3 nucleotide sequence: TGTGCTAGCAGCTTAGCCCGTGGAGCAGAGACCCAGTACTTC. It specifies CASSLARGAETQYF. The full variable domain, rest sourced from reference TRBV7-7 and TRBJ2-5, is GAGVSQSPRYKVTKRGQDVTLRCDPISSHATLYWYQQALGQGPEFLTYFNYEAQPDKSGLPSDRFSAERPEGSISTLTIQRTEQRDSAMYRCASSLARGAETQYFGPGTRLLVL.

The chain uses TRBV19 and TRBJ1-1; D is ambiguous. CDR3 size: 15 residues. Trimming removed 3 bases from V and 0 bases from J, with 11 bases in between. Germline CDR1 LNHDA, CDR2 SQIVND (reference sequence). This CDR3 is CASSIDLEMNTEAFF. CDR3 bases: TGTGCCAGTAGTATCGACCTAGAGATGAACACTGAAGCTTTCTTT.

The rearrangement joins TRBV27 to TRBJ1-5; TRBD1 agrees at 9 bases. Germline assignment: CDR1 MNHEY and CDR2 SMNVEV (reference sequence). Trimming cost V 8 bases and J 1 base; bases outside gene matches: 6. The CDR3 length is 15 residues. This CDR3 reads CASVPGTGSNQPQHF. The CDR3 DNA is TGTGCCAGCGTTCCCGGGACAGGGAGCAATCAGCCCCAGCATTTT.

This chain uses TRBV30 with TRBJ2-1, with 7 bases identical to TRBD1. After removal of 5 bases from V and 4 bases from J, the junction contained 5 bases not matched to a gene. Germline V lookup: CDR1 GTSNPN, CDR2 SVGIG (reference sequence). The length of the CDR3 is 13 residues. CDR3: CAWGWDRYNEQFF. In DNA, the CDR3 is TGTGCCTGGGGATGGGACAGATACAATGAGCAGTTCTTC.

The chain couples TRBV30 to TRBJ1-2; possible D gene TRBD1, 6 bases. Looked up from germline, CDR1 is GTSNPN and CDR2 is SVGIG (reference sequence). This CDR3 has 11 residues. V dropped 3 bases and J dropped 7 bases, with 9 bases sitting between them. CDR3: CAWRQGGGYTF. CDR3 sequence (DNA): TGTGCCTGGAGACAGGGTGGTGGCTACACCTTC. The whole variable domain, filled in from reference TRBV30 and TRBJ1-2, reads SQTIHQWPATLVQPVGSPLSLECTVEGTSNPNLYWYRQAAGRGLQLLFYSVGIGQISSEVPQNLSASRPQDRQFILSSKKLLLSDSGFYLCAWRQGGGYTFGSGTRLTVV.

The chain combines TRBV6-5 with TRBJ2-1, with 15 bases identical to TRBD2. The CDR3 spans 16 residues. Germline values: CDR1 MNHEY, CDR2 SVGAGI. V lost 1 base, J lost 6 bases, and 1 base stayed unmatched. CDR3 sequence reads: CASSYWGLAGGNEQFF. In nucleotides, the CDR3 is TGTGCCAGCAGTTACTGGGGACTAGCGGGGGGCAATGAGCAGTTCTTC.

The gene calls are TRBV6-1 and TRBJ1-6; D is unclear. CDR1 MNHNS and CDR2 SASEGT come from the germline V gene. The CDR3 is made up of 15 amino acids. The CDR3 reads CGVRRGSSYNSPLHF. The CDR3 DNA reads as TGTGGAGTGCGACGAGGGAGCTCCTATAATTCACCCCTCCACTTT.

This clone was seen once. The gene calls are TRBV4-1 and TRBJ2-1; D may be TRBD2 (7 bases). This CDR3 comprises 17 residues. The germline V and J ends were trimmed by 0 bases and 1 base, with 13 bases remaining between them. From germline, CDR1 is MGHRA and CDR2 YSYEKL. The CDR3 nucleotides read TGCGCCAGCAGCCAAGAGGGAGGGGGGGGTTCCTACAATGAGCAGTTCTTC. This codes for CASSQEGGGGSYNEQFF.

The rearrangement joins TRBV29-1 to TRBJ2-7; 10 bases align to TRBD2. J gave up 3 bases and V 3 bases, and 2 bases lay outside the gene matches. CDR1 is SQVTM and CDR2 is ANQGSEA in the germline V gene. This CDR3 is 13 amino acids long. The DNA for the CDR3 is TGCAGCGTTGAGGCTAGCGGGGGCTACGAGCAGTACTTC. Residues: CSVEASGGYEQYF.

The chain employs TRBV29-1 and TRBJ1-2; perhaps TRBD1 as D (6 bases). Germline loops: CDR1 SQVTM, CDR2 ANQGSEA. The CDR3 has 12 residues. This CDR3 is CTYGEGGYGYTF. The CDR3 nucleotides are TGCACCTATGGGGAGGGGGGCTATGGCTACACCTTC. The full variable domain, with the rest looked up from reference TRBV29-1 and TRBJ1-2, is SAVISQKPSRDICQRGTSLTIQCQVDSQVTMMFWYRQQPGQSLTLIATANQGSEATYESGFVIDKFPISRPNLTFSTLTVSNMSPEDSSIYLCTYGEGGYGYTFGSGTRLTVV.

Written as DNA, the CDR3 is TGTGCCAGCAGCTTAGCGGGGGGGGTCGAGCAGTACTTC. The encoded protein is CASSLAGGVEQYF. The chain couples TRBV7-6 to TRBJ2-7; TRBD2 matches at 7 bases. The trim removed 0 bases at V and 6 bases at J, leaving 2 bases unmatched. CDR1 is SGHVS, CDR2 FNYEAQ, per germline. This CDR3 has 13 amino acids.

The chain is built from TRBV6-6 and TRBJ1-2; no firm D call. CDR3 length: 14 amino acids. Trimming took 6 bases from V and 3 from J, leaving 14 bases between them. CDR1 and CDR2 from the germline V gene are MNHNY and SVGAGI (reference sequence). This chain's CDR3 is CASSPEGGYYGYTF. CDR3 nucleotides: TGTGCCAGCAGCCCGGAGGGCGGATACTATGGCTACACCTTC.

The rearrangement uses TRBV9 and TRBJ2-3; D is unclear. V was trimmed by 3 bases and J by 4 bases, leaving 15 bases between them. The CDR3 covers 15 residues. Germline CDR1 SGDLS, CDR2 YYNGEE. The CDR3 DNA reads as TGTGCCAGCAGCGGTAGTGATAGCATTGCAGATACGCAGTATTTT. This sequence encodes CASSGSDSIADTQYF.

This chain connects TRBV7-3 to TRBJ1-2; 7 bases are a match to TRBD1. Germline CDR1 SGHTA, CDR2 FQGTGA. V dropped 5 bases and J dropped 4; count of bases not matched to a gene: 7. This CDR3 has 14 residues. CDR3: CASSPGQGVYGYTF. The CDR3 DNA reads TGTGCCAGCAGCCCTGGCCAGGGGGTCTATGGCTACACCTTC.

J is TRBJ1-1 and V is TRBV27; 8 nucleotides line up with TRBD1. This CDR3 comprises 13 residues. The germline V gene encodes CDR1 MNHEY and CDR2 SMNVEV (reference sequence). With V trimmed by 5 bases and J by 4 bases, 3 bases remained unmatched. The CDR3 sequence: CASSGTGGTEAFF. CDR3 nucleotide sequence: TGTGCCAGCAGTGGCACAGGGGGCACTGAAGCTTTCTTT.